This TCR beta chain stems from a study of vaccination and CD4 T cells after COVID-19. Turning to the study itself: SARS-CoV-2, HCoV-NL63, HCoV-OC43 and HCoV-229E supplied the overlapping spike peptides used to stimulate cells.

To note about this clonotype: Its antigen is unidentified.

Germline lookup yields CDR1 SGHKS and CDR2 YYEKEE (reference sequence). V dropped 4 bases and J dropped 8 bases, with 16 bases sitting between them. CDR3 length: 14 amino acids. Treatment given: approximately 9-day PBMC culture with coronavirus spike peptide pools or control peptides (ViraFEST assay). The assay that was used to sequence DNA from cultured CD4+ T cells was the Oncomine TCR Beta short-read assay. TCRdb re-derived calls from the PCR reads in MiXCR, one entry per CDR3 protein. The data contain approximately 13,000 distinct CDR3 sequences, around 27% of them seen just once; the ten biggest clones take up 25% to 30%.

The chain uses TRBV5-5 and TRBJ2-1, with D tentatively TRBD1 or TRBD2 (6 bases each). This receptor was obtained from a human donor who received a COVID-19 vaccine. Specimen: CD4+ T cells from blood, cultured in vitro, collected before SARS-CoV-2 vaccination. The CDR3 DNA reads as TGTGCCAGCAGCCGGGACTGGGGGGCCGATGAGCAGTTCTTC. Translation: CASSRDWGADEQFF.